This T cell receptor beta chain originates from a study of regulatory T cells in long-lasting Graves disease (TCRdb year 2021). Regarding the complete study: Persistent Graves' disease was defined as antithyroid drug treatment for over 5 years with persistently positive TSH receptor autoantibodies. This study used TCR sequencing and RNA sequencing of peripheral blood to compare persistent Graves' disease patients against newly diagnosed Graves' disease patients. The study took place in China and was registered as a clinical trial. TCR sequencing covered around 13 persistent and approximately 20 newly diagnosed Graves' disease patients, 33 samples in total. Persistent Graves' disease patients in the clinical cohort had taken antithyroid drugs for roughly ten years on average. What the authors observed across the whole study: Sequencing and analysis were restricted to the TCR beta chain. Because the primary lesion, thyroid tissue, could not be accessed, the study looked at peripheral blood alone. Lower TCR Shannon entropy and fewer highly expanded clones were observed in persistent Graves' disease patients than in newly diagnosed patients, which suggested clonal expansion. Persistent disease showed preferential use of TRBV28, TRBJ1-2 and TRBJ2-5, whereas newly diagnosed disease favored TRBV20-1 and TRBJ2-1. A larger number of public clonotypes was shared among persistent patients (around 3,000) than among newly diagnosed patients (approximately 1,000). The small sample size was acknowledged by the authors as a limitation that may reduce accuracy.

In this sample, this clonotype turned up many times. This receptor's antigen is unknown. The input lacks base qualities; no much larger clone sits a single base away. The intended sense of this specimen's time point label: persistent/refractory GD, antithyroid drugs over 5 years with positive TRAb. RNA was extracted from PBMCs in TRIzol for both TCR sequencing and RNA sequencing. Graves' disease was diagnosed according to American Thyroid Association guidelines. Patients for the study were recruited at an endocrinology department in Xi'an, China. Each patient gave about 9.1 milliliters of peripheral blood, collected in an EDTA anticoagulant tube. PBMCs were isolated by Ficoll Paque Plus density gradient separation without further T cell sorting. An Agilent 2100 Bioanalyzer and agarose gel were used to check RNA quality, and a NanoDrop 2000 was used to measure RNA concentration. The CDR3, cysteine through phenylalanine, is 15 amino acids long. This entry keeps only the CDR3 DNA: 45 bases, framed from base 1. In the germline V gene, CDR1 corresponds to KGHSY and CDR2 to FQNENV. The junction carries 16 bases between V and J, which are trimmed by 4 bases and 4 bases respectively.

Library creation used multiplex PCR. The sequencer was an Illumina HiSeq 4000. CDR3 regions were amplified by Arm-PCR with iRepertoire HTBI primers to construct TCR beta libraries. Gel purification was performed on PCR products prior to sequencing. The authors' analysis ran thus. Gene usage analysis of CDR3 amino acid clonotypes relied on the roughly 64 TRBV and 13 to 15 TRBJ segments identified across samples. Filtered high-quality paired reads were merged into contigs using COPE and FqMerger. Contigs were aligned with BLAST to IMGT TRBV, TRBD and TRBJ reference genes, and CDR3 was defined per IMGT. Highly expanded clones were defined as clonotypes with a frequency above 0.1%. Shannon entropy served as the measure of repertoire diversity, while the Gini coefficient captured V-J evenness. Clonotypes shared by more than one individual were considered public. The raw public reads went through TCRdb reprocessing: fastp at Q25, MiXCR clone calling, in-frame beta chains kept. Each entry is one CDR3 protein sequence, shown with its most common DNA and genes. The V and J calls and clone size come from TCRdb's table, not from the authors' own analysis. The table for this sample lists about 290,000 distinct CDR3 sequences; 20% to 25% of them were counted only once. The ten top clones hold 56% of the sample.

This TCR was recovered from a female donor with Graves disease. Here the sequenced sample was peripheral blood mononuclear cells (PBMCs), taken when the disease was refractory, from a patient treated with antithyroid drugs. The chain is made from TRBV16 and TRBJ1-1; too little of a D gene remains to name it. The CDR3 protein sequence reads: CASSPLHSGGTEAFF. The DNA reads TGTGCCAGCAGCCCGCTACATAGTGGTGGCACTGAAGCTTTCTTT. The full variable domain, completed from the reference TRBV16 and TRBJ1-1 proteins outside the CDR3, reads GEEVAQTPKHLVRGEGQKAKLYCAPIKGHSYVFWYQQVLKNEFKFLISFQNENVFDETGMPKERFSAKCLPNSPCSLEIQATKLEDSAVYFCASSPLHSGGTEAFFGQGTRLTVV.